Listed below are T cell receptor beta chains from one sample, sequenced in a study of T cells in Graves' hyperthyroidism and ophthalmopathy. MiXCR, run by TCRdb on the multiplex PCR reads, gives a single entry per CDR3 protein. Among about 350,000 distinct CDR3 sequences listed, approximately 14% were seen once. Sequencing was performed on blood. The receptors derive from a woman aged 30 to 39 with Graves' hyperthyroidism. Each CDR3 is given with its conserved first and last residue. A D gene is named only where the DNA matches it firmly. Expanded clones are given a class, and other clones once, few, many or no size at all.

v_gene: TRBV6-1
abundance: .
d_gene: .
j_gene: TRBJ1-3
CDR3nt: TGTGCCAGCAGTAAAGGACTCTCTGACTCTGGAAACACCATATATTTT
CDR3aa: CASSKGLSDSGNTIYF

v_gene: TRBV28
abundance: many
d_gene: .
j_gene: TRBJ2-6
CDR3nt: TGTGCCAGCACTGGTGGGTGGGGTGGGGCCAACGTCCTGACTTTC
CDR3aa: CASTGGWGGANVLTF

v_gene: TRBV28
abundance: many
d_gene: TRBD1
j_gene: TRBJ2-2
CDR3nt: TGTGCCAGCAGCGGGACAGGGGTTAACGGGGAGCTGTTTTTT
CDR3aa: CASSGTGVNGELFF

v_gene: TRBV20-1
abundance: few
d_gene: TRBD2
j_gene: TRBJ2-2
CDR3nt: TGCAGTGCTTCAATAGCGGGAGGTAACACCGGGGAGCTGTTTTTT
CDR3aa: CSASIAGGNTGELFF

v_gene: TRBV29-1
abundance: few
d_gene: .
j_gene: TRBJ2-1
CDR3nt: TGCAGCGTTGATCGAGGGGATGGTGAGCAGTTCTTC
CDR3aa: CSVDRGDGEQFF

v_gene: TRBV2
abundance: .
d_gene: TRBD2
j_gene: TRBJ2-3
CDR3nt: TGTGCCAGAACAGCGGGAGGGATCGCAGATACGCAGTATTTT
CDR3aa: CARTAGGIADTQYF

v_gene: TRBV12-3/TRBV12-4
abundance: few
d_gene: TRBD1
j_gene: TRBJ1-6
CDR3nt: TGTGCCAGCAGTTCCAGACAGGGCCCTGATTCACCCCTCCACTTT
CDR3aa: CASSSRQGPDSPLHF

v_gene: TRBV10-2
abundance: many
d_gene: .
j_gene: TRBJ1-1
CDR3nt: TGCGCCAGCAGTGAGGCAGGGTGGACGGGGACTGAAGCTTTCTTT
CDR3aa: CASSEAGWTGTEAFF

v_gene: TRBV30
abundance: few
d_gene: .
j_gene: TRBJ2-5
CDR3nt: TGTGCCCAAGGACTTTTCCAAGAGACCCAGTACTTC
CDR3aa: CAQGLFQETQYF

v_gene: TRBV7-9
abundance: .
d_gene: TRBD2
j_gene: TRBJ2-2
CDR3nt: TGTGCCAGTCTTACTGGGACTAGCAGTCCGAACACCGGGGAGCTGTTTTTT
CDR3aa: CASLTGTSSPNTGELFF

v_gene: TRBV5-1
abundance: .
d_gene: .
j_gene: TRBJ2-7
CDR3nt: TGCGCCAGCAGTTCTAATTCCGGGCCATCCTACGAGCAGTACTTC
CDR3aa: CASSSNSGPSYEQYF

v_gene: TRBV12-3/TRBV12-4
abundance: many
d_gene: .
j_gene: TRBJ1-6
CDR3nt: TGTGCCAGCAGTTTTGGGGGCGGATCACCCCTCCACTTT
CDR3aa: CASSFGGGSPLHF

v_gene: TRBV10-3
abundance: few
d_gene: .
j_gene: TRBJ1-4
CDR3nt: TGTGCCATCAGTGAGGGGACCTTTAATGAAAAACTGTTTTTT
CDR3aa: CAISEGTFNEKLFF

v_gene: TRBV19
abundance: many
d_gene: .
j_gene: TRBJ1-1
CDR3nt: TGTGCCAGTAGTATAATGGAGCGGGAGACTGAAGCTTTCTTT
CDR3aa: CASSIMERETEAFF

v_gene: TRBV20-1
abundance: many
d_gene: TRBD2
j_gene: TRBJ2-5
CDR3nt: TGCAGTGCCCATGAGCCGGGAGGGCCAGGAGAGACCCAGTACTTC
CDR3aa: CSAHEPGGPGETQYF

v_gene: TRBV7-2
abundance: many
d_gene: .
j_gene: TRBJ2-4
CDR3nt: TGTGCCAGCAGCTTAAGGGCTGGCGAACCGAAGTACTTC
CDR3aa: CASSLRAGEPKYF

v_gene: TRBV7-6
abundance: many
d_gene: .
j_gene: TRBJ2-5
CDR3nt: TGTGCCAGCAATTTCGACAGACAAGAGACCCAGTACTTC
CDR3aa: CASNFDRQETQYF

v_gene: TRBV28
abundance: many
d_gene: .
j_gene: TRBJ1-4
CDR3nt: TGTGCCAGCAGTAGCACCGGGGATGCAACTAATAAAAAACTGTTTTTT
CDR3aa: CASSSTGDATNKKLFF

v_gene: TRBV29-1
abundance: .
d_gene: TRBD2
j_gene: TRBJ2-1
CDR3nt: TGCAGCGTCGAACTAGCGTACTCCTACAATGAGCAGTTCTTC
CDR3aa: CSVELAYSYNEQFF

v_gene: TRBV28
abundance: many
d_gene: .
j_gene: TRBJ1-5
CDR3nt: TGTGCCAGCAGTCCCTTTACCGCCGTGCGTGCCAATCAGCCCCAGCATTTT
CDR3aa: CASSPFTAVRANQPQHF

v_gene: TRBV18
abundance: few
d_gene: .
j_gene: TRBJ2-7
CDR3nt: TGTGCCAGCTCACTTCTAGCGGACAGCTACGAGCAGTACTTC
CDR3aa: CASSLLADSYEQYF

v_gene: TRBV9
abundance: .
d_gene: .
j_gene: TRBJ1-3
CDR3nt: TGTGCCAGCAGCGGTCCAGGTTTTGGAAACACCATATATTTT
CDR3aa: CASSGPGFGNTIYF

v_gene: TRBV7-9
abundance: many
d_gene: TRBD1
j_gene: TRBJ1-1
CDR3nt: TGTGCCAGCAGCTTACCGTCAGACAGGGCTCGGAACACTGAAGCTTTCTTT
CDR3aa: CASSLPSDRARNTEAFF

v_gene: TRBV19
abundance: .
d_gene: TRBD1
j_gene: TRBJ2-2
CDR3nt: TGTGCCAGTAGTATAGGTATTCTAGGATACCTGATGGGACAGGGGGCGTCCGGGGAGCTGTTTTTT
CDR3aa: CASSIGILGYLMGQGASGELFF

v_gene: TRBV28
abundance: many
d_gene: .
j_gene: TRBJ1-1
CDR3nt: TGTGCCAGCATGATGCCTCAGAACACTGAAGCTTTCTTT
CDR3aa: CASMMPQNTEAFF

v_gene: TRBV27
abundance: many
d_gene: TRBD1
j_gene: TRBJ2-7
CDR3nt: TGTGCCAGCAGAGACAGGGCCTCTCTCTACGAGCAGTACTTC
CDR3aa: CASRDRASLYEQYF

v_gene: TRBV7-8
abundance: many
d_gene: .
j_gene: TRBJ2-2
CDR3nt: TGTGCCAGCATAGTGGAAGGGGACACCGGGGAGCTGTTTTTT
CDR3aa: CASIVEGDTGELFF